This entry is about one T cell receptor (beta chain). Its antigen is not known. A J-beta primer mix and a sample-barcoded 5' primer were used in a second PCR of about 7 to 11 cycles. TCRdb re-called the 5' RACE reads with MiXCR, one entry per CDR3 protein. The sample shows 1.5 million or so distinct CDR3 sequences, 35% to 45% of them seen only once. The CDR3 is made up of 14 amino acids. Germline V gene sequence: CDR1 SNHLY, CDR2 FYNNEI. Losses at the gene ends were 8 bases for V and 2 bases for J; bases not matched to a gene: 7. This record belongs to a study of blood T cells in healthy people across ages. Overall study context: Using template switching, researchers captured about one barcoded beta molecule for each two T cells.

General study results and limits: As age increased, TCR beta diversity per million T cells fell in a roughly linear fashion.

The study recruited healthy Caucasian donors from Russia who were aged about 6 to 90. Material for sequencing was blood. The rearrangement uses TRBV2 and TRBJ2-3; 7 bases fit TRBD2. The receptor comes from a woman in her late teens or twenties in good health. CDR3 residues: CASFRGLNTDTQYF. The CDR3 region has the DNA TGTGCCAGCTTCCGGGGACTAAACACAGATACGCAGTATTTT.